Listed here are 23 T cell receptor beta chains from one sample, sequenced in a study of control samples from healthy donors and cancer patients. Clones were read by immunoSEQ multiplex PCR, and TCRdb kept only the in-frame ones, dropping some. The sample holds over 60,000 clones, around 90% seen once. The sample consisted of PBMCs. Receptor source: a woman aged 55-70 years with head and neck cancer.

The rearrangement joins TRBV6-6 to TRBJ2-5, with a weak D call TRBD2 (5 bases). Germline loops: CDR1 MNHNY, CDR2 SVGAGI (reference sequence). This CDR3 has 15 amino acids. Trimming removed 7 bases from V and 5 bases from J, with 20 bases in between. This chain's CDR3 is CASKASTSLSETQYF. CDR3 sequence (DNA): TGTGCCAGCAAAGCTAGCACCAGTCTGTCGGAGACCCAGTACTTC.

This chain joins TRBV29-1 and TRBJ2-3; tentatively, D is TRBD1 (7 bases). Deletions cut 2 bases from V and 4 bases from J, with 13 bases between. This CDR3 region has 14 residues. Germline CDR1 is SQVTM and CDR2 is ANQGSEA. CDR3 nucleotide sequence: TGCAGCGTTGAACTGCGGGGACAGCCAGATACGCAGTATTTT. Residues: CSVELRGQPDTQYF.

The rearrangement joins TRBV5-1 to TRBJ2-2; D is undetermined. Looked up from germline, CDR1 is SGHRS and CDR2 is YFSETQ. This CDR3 has 14 amino acids. V dropped 7 bases and J dropped 0 bases, with 10 bases sitting between them. In DNA, the CDR3 is TGCGCCAGCTCACACGACCCGAACACCGGGGAGCTGTTTTTT. Translated: CASSHDPNTGELFF.

This chain connects TRBV28 to TRBJ2-7; D unclear. This CDR3 contains 12 residues. V was pared by 10 bases and J by 12 bases, with 22 bases between. CDR1 and CDR2 from the germline V gene are MDHEN and SYDVKM. This chain's CDR3 is CATTNYVLLWYF. CDR3 DNA: TGTGCCACAACCAATTACGTCCTCCTATGGTACTTC.

This clone has a handful of counts. The V call is TRBV18, the J call TRBJ1-2; tentatively, D is TRBD1 (5 bases). The CDR3 loop spans 13 amino acids. CDR1 KGHSH and CDR2 LQKENI come from the germline V gene. Trimming took 4 bases from V and 3 from J, leaving 9 bases between them. The CDR3 DNA sequence: TGTGCCAGCTCACGGGACGGAGACTATGGCTACACCTTC. This sequence encodes CASSRDGDYGYTF.

A few counts support this clone. V and J are TRBV5-1 and TRBJ1-4, with D possibly matching TRBD1 (5 bases). The ends were cut back, 0 bases at V and 7 bases at J, with 13 bases in the middle. From germline, CDR1 is SGHRS and CDR2 YFSETQ. This CDR3 has 15 residues. The CDR3 is CASSLGQGEGEKLFF. CDR3 DNA sequence: TGCGCCAGCAGCTTGGGGCAGGGAGAGGGTGAAAAACTGTTTTTT.

The chain joins TRBV7-2 to TRBJ2-1; TRBD2 agrees at 10 bases. The germline V gene encodes CDR1 SGHTA and CDR2 FQGNSA. With 2 bases clipped from V and 9 bases from J, the junction kept 10 bases outside the gene matches. The CDR3 consists of 16 residues. For the CDR3, the DNA is TGTGCCAGCAGCTTAATGGGAGCGGGAGGGCCAGGTGAGCAGTTCTTC. The encoded protein is CASSLMGAGGPGEQFF.

The chain employs TRBV20-1 and TRBJ2-5; D remains unclear. From germline, CDR1 is DFQATT and CDR2 SNEGSKA (reference sequence). This CDR3 has 11 amino acids. The V end was cut by 1 base, the J end by 5 bases, with 5 bases between. The DNA of the CDR3 is TGCAGTGCTAGAGGGACGGAGACCCAGTACTTC. It yields the protein CSARGTETQYF.

V is TRBV5-1 and J is TRBJ2-3; TRBD2 matches 10 bases. This CDR3 region has 16 residues. Trimming took 4 bases from V and 0 from J; bases not matched to a gene: 5. Germline CDR1 SGHRS, CDR2 YFSETQ. The CDR3 DNA follows: TGCGCCAGCAGCACCGGACTAGCGGTTAGCACAGATACGCAGTATTTT. Translation: CASSTGLAVSTDTQYF. Full variable domain (remainder filled in from reference TRBV5-1 and TRBJ2-3): KAGVTQTPRYLIKTRGQQVTLSCSPISGHRSVSWYQQTPGQGLQFLFEYFSETQRNKGNFPGRFSGRQFSNSRSEMNVSTLELGDSALYLCASSTGLAVSTDTQYFGPGTRLTVL.

This chain links TRBV10-2 with TRBJ2-3; 11 bases fit TRBD2. In germline, CDR1 is WSHSY, CDR2 SAAADI. This CDR3 has 17 residues. Trimming cost V 3 bases and J 5 bases; bases outside gene matches: 10. The CDR3 spells CASSETPPLAGVDTQYF. The CDR3 nucleotides are TGCGCCAGCAGTGAAACTCCCCCACTAGCGGGAGTAGATACGCAGTATTTT.

This chain connects TRBV19 to TRBJ1-4; D not resolved. Germline-derived CDR1 and CDR2 are LNHDA and SQIVND (reference sequence). Trimming shortened V by 3 bases and J by 2 bases, and 10 bases separated the two germline ends. The CDR3 length is 15 residues. This CDR3 is CASSIPGGTNEKLFF. Here the CDR3 DNA reads TGTGCCAGTAGTATTCCAGGCGGTACTAATGAAAAACTGTTTTTT.

The chain has TRBV5-1 and TRBJ2-2, with D possibly TRBD1 on 5 matching bases. The germline gives CDR1 SGHRS, CDR2 YFSETQ. The CDR3 spans 15 residues. Trimming stripped 2 bases from V and 5 bases from J, with 13 bases between. CDR3 nucleotide sequence: TGCGCCAGCAGCTTTCAAGGGGCGAGTACCGGGGAGCTGTTTTTT. It translates to CASSFQGASTGELFF.

The CDR3 sequence: CASKQGRNEKLFF. CDR3 coding DNA: TGTGCCAGCAAACAGGGTCGAAATGAAAAACTGTTTTTT. The chain joins TRBV2 to TRBJ1-4; D might be TRBD1 (6 bases). Germline loops: CDR1 SNHLY, CDR2 FYNNEI. This CDR3 contains 13 residues. V lost 7 bases, J lost 5 bases, and 11 bases lay in between.

This clone turned up a few times. The V gene is TRBV10-3, the J gene TRBJ2-1, with D tentatively TRBD2 (6 bases). V lost 10 bases and J lost 5, with 18 bases in between. The germline V gene encodes CDR1 ENHRY and CDR2 SYGVKD. The CDR3 has 14 amino acids. This CDR3 reads CATRGGNVHNEQFF. CDR3 in DNA: TGTGCCACCCGCGGCGGGAATGTGCACAATGAGCAGTTCTTC.

This chain uses TRBV11-2 with TRBJ2-2; a weak D match, TRBD1 (6 bases). V lost 5 bases and J lost 1, with 8 bases in between. The CDR3 spans 14 residues. Germline V gene data show CDR1 as SGHAT and CDR2 as FQNNGV. The CDR3 DNA reads as TGTGCCAGCAGCCGGGGACAGAACACCGGGGAGCTGTTTTTT. Amino acid sequence: CASSRGQNTGELFF.

The chain recombines TRBV11-2 with TRBJ2-5, with 7 bases matching TRBD2. CDR1 and CDR2 from the germline V gene are SGHAT and FQNNGV. The CDR3 runs 17 residues. The V and J ends lost 0 bases and 5 bases, in that order; junction bases with no gene match: 12. The CDR3 protein is CASSLDWWEGLGETQYF. The DNA of the CDR3 is TGTGCCAGCAGCTTAGATTGGTGGGAGGGCCTTGGGGAGACCCAGTACTTC.

The rearrangement links TRBV7-3 to TRBJ2-5; perhaps TRBD2 as D (6 bases). The CDR3 is 17 amino acids. The germline gives CDR1 SGHTA, CDR2 FQGTGA. Trimming cost V 5 bases and J 4 bases, with 23 bases left between them. CDR3 in DNA: TGTGCCAGCAGCCCCCTTCTTCCGAGACTAGATTCAGAGACCCAGTACTTC. This translates into CASSPLLPRLDSETQYF.

The chain carries TRBV6-5 and TRBJ1-5; D remains ambiguous. V lost 0 bases and J lost 3, with 9 bases in between. Per germline, CDR1 MNHEY and CDR2 SVGAGI. The CDR3 consists of 15 residues. The CDR3 is CASSYSSSPNQPQHF. The CDR3 DNA is TGTGCCAGCAGTTACTCGAGCAGTCCCAATCAGCCCCAGCATTTT.

This clone showed up just a few times. J is TRBJ2-7 and V is TRBV7-2, with TRBD2 matching 8 bases. V lost 3 bases, J lost 5 bases, and 15 bases stayed unmatched. This CDR3 has 17 amino acids. Germline CDR1 is SGHTA and CDR2 is FQGNSA. The CDR3 loop reads CASSFQIGGASYHEQYF. Here the CDR3 DNA reads TGTGCCAGCAGCTTCCAAATCGGGGGGGCCTCCTACCACGAGCAGTACTTC.

The chain has TRBV20-1 and TRBJ2-7, with 8 bases lining up with TRBD2. The junction had 14 bases not matched to a gene; V was cut back by 6 bases and J by 4 bases. The CDR3 has 15 amino acids. CDR1 DFQATT and CDR2 SNEGSKA come from the germline V gene (reference sequence). Here the CDR3 reads CSASGGVAGSYEQYF. CDR3 DNA sequence: TGCAGTGCAAGTGGCGGAGTAGCGGGATCATACGAGCAGTACTTC.

This chain uses TRBV19 with TRBJ1-2; 9 bases map to TRBD1. Germline CDR1 is LNHDA and CDR2 is SQIVND (reference sequence). The CDR3 totals 11 residues. V lost 8 bases, J lost 5 bases, and 0 bases stayed unmatched. The CDR3 is CASGTGYGYTF. The DNA for the CDR3 is TGTGCCAGTGGGACAGGGTATGGCTACACCTTC. Filled out from reference TRBV19 and TRBJ1-2, the complete variable domain reads DGGITQSPKYLFRKEGQNVTLSCEQNLNHDAMYWYRQDPGQGLRLIYYSQIVNDFQKGDIAEGYSVSREKKESFPLTVTSAQKNPTAFYLCASGTGYGYTFGSGTRLTVV.

The gene calls are TRBV18 and TRBJ1-1; D unresolved. V lost 3 bases, J lost 0 bases, and 5 bases lay in between. Germline CDR1 reads KGHSH; CDR2 reads LQKENI. This CDR3 contains 13 residues. CDR3 nucleotide sequence: TGTGCCAGCTCACCTGGTCTGAACACTGAAGCTTTCTTT. Residues: CASSPGLNTEAFF.

The chain recombines TRBV5-6 with TRBJ2-7, with 8 nucleotides matching TRBD1. Per the germline V gene, CDR1 is SGHDT and CDR2 is YYEEEE. V lost 4 bases and J lost 2; bases outside the gene matches: 5. The CDR3 extends over 14 amino acids. In DNA form, the CDR3 reads TGTGCCAGCAGCCCGGGACAGGAAACCTACGAGCAGTACTTC. It is translated as CASSPGQETYEQYF.